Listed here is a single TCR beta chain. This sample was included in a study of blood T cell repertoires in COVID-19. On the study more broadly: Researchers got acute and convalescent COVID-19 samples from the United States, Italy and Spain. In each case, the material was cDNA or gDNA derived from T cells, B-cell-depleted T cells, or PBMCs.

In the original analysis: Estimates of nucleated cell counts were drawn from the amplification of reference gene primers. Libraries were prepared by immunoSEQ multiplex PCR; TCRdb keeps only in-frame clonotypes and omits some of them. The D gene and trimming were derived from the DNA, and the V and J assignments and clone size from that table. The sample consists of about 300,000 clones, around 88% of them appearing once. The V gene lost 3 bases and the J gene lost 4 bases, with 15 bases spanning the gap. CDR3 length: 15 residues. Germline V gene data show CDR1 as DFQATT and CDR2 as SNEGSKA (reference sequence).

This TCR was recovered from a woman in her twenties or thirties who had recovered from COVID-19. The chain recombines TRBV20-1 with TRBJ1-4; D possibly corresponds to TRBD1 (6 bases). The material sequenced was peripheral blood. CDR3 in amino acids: CSASNDRIINEKLFF. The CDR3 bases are TGCAGTGCTAGTAACGACAGGATAATTAATGAAAAACTGTTTTTT.